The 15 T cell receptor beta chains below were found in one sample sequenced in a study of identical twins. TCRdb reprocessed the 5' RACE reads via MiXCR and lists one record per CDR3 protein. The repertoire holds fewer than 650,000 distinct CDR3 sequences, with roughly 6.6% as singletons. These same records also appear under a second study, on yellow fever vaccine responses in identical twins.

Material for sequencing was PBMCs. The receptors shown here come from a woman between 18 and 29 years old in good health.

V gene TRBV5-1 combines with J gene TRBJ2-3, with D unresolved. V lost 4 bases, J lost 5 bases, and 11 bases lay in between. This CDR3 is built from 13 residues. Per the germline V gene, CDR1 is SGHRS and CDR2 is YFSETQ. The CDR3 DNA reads TGCGCCAGCAGCCCTACCTGGGGAGATACGCAGTATTTT. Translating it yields CASSPTWGDTQYF.

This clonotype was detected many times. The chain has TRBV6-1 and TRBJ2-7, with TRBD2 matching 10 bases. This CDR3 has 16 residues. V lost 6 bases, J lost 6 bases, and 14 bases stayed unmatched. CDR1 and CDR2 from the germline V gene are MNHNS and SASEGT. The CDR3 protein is CASRALAGEVLGEQYF. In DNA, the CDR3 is TGTGCCAGCAGGGCCCTAGCGGGAGAAGTTCTAGGCGAGCAGTACTTC.

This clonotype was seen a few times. The CDR3 sequence: CSAPWTYEQYF. The DNA of the CDR3 is TGCAGTGCTCCTTGGACCTACGAGCAGTACTTC. This chain links TRBV20-1 with TRBJ2-7; D gene ambiguous. Trimming shortened V by 5 bases and J by 2 bases, and 7 bases separated the two germline ends. Germline CDR1 is DFQATT and CDR2 is SNEGSKA (reference sequence). The CDR3 totals 11 residues.

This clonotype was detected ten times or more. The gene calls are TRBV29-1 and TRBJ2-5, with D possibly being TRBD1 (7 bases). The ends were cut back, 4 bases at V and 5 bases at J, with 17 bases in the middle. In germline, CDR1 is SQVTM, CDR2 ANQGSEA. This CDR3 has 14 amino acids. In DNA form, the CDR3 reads TGCAGCGTTGTCCGGGACAGAGGGGGGGAGACCCAGTACTTC. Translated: CSVVRDRGGETQYF.

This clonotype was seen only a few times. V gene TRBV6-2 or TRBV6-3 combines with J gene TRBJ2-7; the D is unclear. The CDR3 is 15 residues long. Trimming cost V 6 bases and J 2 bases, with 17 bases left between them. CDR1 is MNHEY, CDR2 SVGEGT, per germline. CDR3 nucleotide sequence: TGTGCCAGCAGCCGAACCACGTCTAGACCCTACGAGCAGTACTTC. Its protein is CASSRTTSRPYEQYF.

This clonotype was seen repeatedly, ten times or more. The CDR3 loop reads CASSLSFGGDTQYF. CDR3 sequence (DNA): TGCGCCAGCAGCTTGTCCTTCGGCGGAGATACGCAGTATTTT. The rearrangement links TRBV5-1 to TRBJ2-3; the D is unclear. Trimming left V 1 base short and J 5 bases short, with 11 bases between. Per germline, CDR1 SGHRS and CDR2 YFSETQ. CDR3 length: 14 residues.

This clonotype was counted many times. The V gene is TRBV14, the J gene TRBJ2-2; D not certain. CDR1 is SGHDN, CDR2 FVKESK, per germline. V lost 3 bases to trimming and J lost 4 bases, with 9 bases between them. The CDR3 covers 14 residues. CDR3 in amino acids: CASSHTKLTGELFF. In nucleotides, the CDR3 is TGTGCCAGCAGCCATACGAAACTCACCGGGGAGCTGTTTTTT.

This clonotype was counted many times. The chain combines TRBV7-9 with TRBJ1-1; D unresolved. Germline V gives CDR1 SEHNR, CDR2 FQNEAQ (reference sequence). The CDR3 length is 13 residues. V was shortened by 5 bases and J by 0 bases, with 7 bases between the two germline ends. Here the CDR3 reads CASSDWVNTEAFF. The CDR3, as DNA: TGTGCCAGCAGCGATTGGGTGAACACTGAAGCTTTCTTT.

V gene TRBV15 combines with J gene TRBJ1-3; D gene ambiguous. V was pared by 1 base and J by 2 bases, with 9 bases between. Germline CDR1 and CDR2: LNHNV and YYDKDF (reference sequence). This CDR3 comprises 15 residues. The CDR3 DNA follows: TGTGCCACCAGCAGAGTCTTAGGGCCTGGAAACACCATATATTTT. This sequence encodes CATSRVLGPGNTIYF.

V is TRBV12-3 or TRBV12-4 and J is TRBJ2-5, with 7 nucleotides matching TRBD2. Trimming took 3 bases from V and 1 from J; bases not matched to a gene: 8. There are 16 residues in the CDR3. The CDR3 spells CASSLRPGGGQETQYF. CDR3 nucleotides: TGTGCCAGCAGTTTGCGCCCGGGCGGGGGCCAAGAGACCCAGTACTTC.

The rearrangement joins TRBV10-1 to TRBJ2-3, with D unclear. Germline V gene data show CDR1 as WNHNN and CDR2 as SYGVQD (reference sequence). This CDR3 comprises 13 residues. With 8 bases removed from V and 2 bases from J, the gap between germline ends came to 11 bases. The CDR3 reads CASSRLITDTQYF. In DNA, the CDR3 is TGCGCCAGCTCCCGGTTGATCACAGATACGCAGTATTTT.

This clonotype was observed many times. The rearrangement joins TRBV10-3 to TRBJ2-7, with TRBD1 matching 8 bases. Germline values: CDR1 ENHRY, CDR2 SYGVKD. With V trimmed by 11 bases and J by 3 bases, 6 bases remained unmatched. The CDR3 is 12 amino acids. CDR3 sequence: CASQGGSYEQYF. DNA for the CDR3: TGTGCCTCACAGGGGGGTAGCTACGAGCAGTACTTC.

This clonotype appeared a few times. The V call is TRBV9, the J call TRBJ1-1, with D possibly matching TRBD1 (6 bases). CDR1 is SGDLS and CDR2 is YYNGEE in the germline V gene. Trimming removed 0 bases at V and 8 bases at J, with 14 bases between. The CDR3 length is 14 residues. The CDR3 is CASSVAWGAEEAFF. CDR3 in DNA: TGTGCCAGCAGCGTAGCTTGGGGGGCTGAAGAAGCTTTCTTT.

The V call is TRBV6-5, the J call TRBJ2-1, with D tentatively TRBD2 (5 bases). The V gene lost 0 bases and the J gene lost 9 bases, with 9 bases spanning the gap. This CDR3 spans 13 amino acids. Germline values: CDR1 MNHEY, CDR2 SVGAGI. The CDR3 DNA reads TGTGCCAGCAGTTACTCGGTGAGGGCTGAGCAGTTCTTC. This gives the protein CASSYSVRAEQFF.

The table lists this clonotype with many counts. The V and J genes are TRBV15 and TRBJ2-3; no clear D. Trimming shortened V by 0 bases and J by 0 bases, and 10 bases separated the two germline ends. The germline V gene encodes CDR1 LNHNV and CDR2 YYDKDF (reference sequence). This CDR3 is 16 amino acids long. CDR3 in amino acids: CATSRDRAASTDTQYF. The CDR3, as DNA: TGTGCCACCAGCAGAGATAGGGCAGCTAGCACAGATACGCAGTATTTT.